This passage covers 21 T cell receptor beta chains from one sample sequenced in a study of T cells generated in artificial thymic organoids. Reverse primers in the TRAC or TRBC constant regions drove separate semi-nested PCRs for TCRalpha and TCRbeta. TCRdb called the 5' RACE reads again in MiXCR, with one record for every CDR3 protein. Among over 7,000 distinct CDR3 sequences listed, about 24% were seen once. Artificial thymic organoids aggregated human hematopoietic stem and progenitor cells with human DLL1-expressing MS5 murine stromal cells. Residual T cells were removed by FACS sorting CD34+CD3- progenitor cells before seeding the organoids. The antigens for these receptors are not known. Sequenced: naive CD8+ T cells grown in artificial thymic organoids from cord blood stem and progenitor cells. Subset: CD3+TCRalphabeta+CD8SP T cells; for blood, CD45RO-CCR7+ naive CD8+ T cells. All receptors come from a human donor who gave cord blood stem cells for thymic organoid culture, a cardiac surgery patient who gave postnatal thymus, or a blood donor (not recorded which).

Here the CDR3 reads CASSTDRARNQPQHF. CDR3 DNA sequence: TGTGCCAGCAGTACGGACAGGGCGCGCAATCAGCCCCAGCATTTT. The V gene is TRBV12-3 or TRBV12-4, the J gene TRBJ1-5, with 8 bases lining up with TRBD1. This CDR3 comprises 15 residues. Trimming cost V 5 bases and J 2 bases; bases outside gene matches: 5.

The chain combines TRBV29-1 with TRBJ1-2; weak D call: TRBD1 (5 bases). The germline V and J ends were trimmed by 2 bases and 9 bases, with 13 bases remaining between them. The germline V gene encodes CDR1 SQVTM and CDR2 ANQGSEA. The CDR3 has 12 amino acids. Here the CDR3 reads CSVERGGVRYTF. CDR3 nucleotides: TGCAGCGTTGAAAGAGGAGGGGTGCGCTACACCTTC.

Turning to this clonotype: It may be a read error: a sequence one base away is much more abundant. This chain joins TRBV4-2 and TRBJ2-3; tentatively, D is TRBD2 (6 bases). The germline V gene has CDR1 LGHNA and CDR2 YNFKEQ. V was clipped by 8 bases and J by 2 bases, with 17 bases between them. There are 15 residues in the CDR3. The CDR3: CASGRGARPTDTQYF. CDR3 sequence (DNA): TGTGCCAGCGGCCGCGGGGCTCGCCCCACAGATACGCAGTATTTT.

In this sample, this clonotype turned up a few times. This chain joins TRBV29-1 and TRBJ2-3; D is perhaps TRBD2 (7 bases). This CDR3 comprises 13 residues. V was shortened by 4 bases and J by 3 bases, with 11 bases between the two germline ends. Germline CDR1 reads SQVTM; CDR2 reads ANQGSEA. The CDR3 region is CSVARGGTDTQYF. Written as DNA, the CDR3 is TGCAGCGTTGCGAGGGGGGGGACAGATACGCAGTATTTT.

The CDR3 DNA reads as TGTGCCAGCAGCTTGGGGCGGGGGGGCCGATGTCAAGAGACCCAGTACTTC. As protein: CASSLGRGGRCQETQYF. This rearrangement joins TRBV7-2 to TRBJ2-5; 9 bases map to TRBD2. The CDR3 covers 17 residues. The ends lost 3 bases at V and 2 bases at J; junction bases unmatched: 10. CDR1 and CDR2 (germline): SGHTA, FQGNSA.

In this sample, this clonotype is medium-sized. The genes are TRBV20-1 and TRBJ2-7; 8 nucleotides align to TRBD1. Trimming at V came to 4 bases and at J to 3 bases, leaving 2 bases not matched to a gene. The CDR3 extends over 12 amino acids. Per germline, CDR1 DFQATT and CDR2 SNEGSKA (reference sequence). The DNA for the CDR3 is TGCAGTGCTACCGGACAGGGCTACGAGCAGTACTTC. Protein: CSATGQGYEQYF.

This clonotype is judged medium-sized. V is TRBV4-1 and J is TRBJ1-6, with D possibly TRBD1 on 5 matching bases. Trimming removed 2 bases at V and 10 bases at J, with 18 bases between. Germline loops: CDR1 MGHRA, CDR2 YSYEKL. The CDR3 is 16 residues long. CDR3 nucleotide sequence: TGCGCCAGCAGCCAAATCCCGTGGGGCCAGGAGTCACCCCTCCACTTT. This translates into CASSQIPWGQESPLHF.

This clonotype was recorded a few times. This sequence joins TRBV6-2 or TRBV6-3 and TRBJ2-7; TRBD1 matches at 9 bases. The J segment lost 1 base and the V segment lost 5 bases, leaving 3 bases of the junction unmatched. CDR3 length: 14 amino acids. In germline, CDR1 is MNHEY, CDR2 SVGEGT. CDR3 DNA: TGTGCCAGCAGTAGGACAGGGGATTCCTACGAGCAGTACTTC. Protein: CASSRTGDSYEQYF.

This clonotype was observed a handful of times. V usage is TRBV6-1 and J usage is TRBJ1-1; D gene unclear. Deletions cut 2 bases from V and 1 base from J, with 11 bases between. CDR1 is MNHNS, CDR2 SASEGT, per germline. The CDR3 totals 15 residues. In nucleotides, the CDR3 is TGTGCCAGCAGTGAATGGACGGGAGGGAACACTGAAGCTTTCTTT. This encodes CASSEWTGGNTEAFF.

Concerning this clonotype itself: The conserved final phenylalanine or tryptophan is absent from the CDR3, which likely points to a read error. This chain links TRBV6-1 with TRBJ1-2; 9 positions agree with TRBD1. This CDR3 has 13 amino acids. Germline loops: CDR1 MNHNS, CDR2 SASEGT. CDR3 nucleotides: TGTACCAGCAGTGATGGGACAGGGCATGGCTACACCTCC. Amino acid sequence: CTSSDGTGHGYTS.

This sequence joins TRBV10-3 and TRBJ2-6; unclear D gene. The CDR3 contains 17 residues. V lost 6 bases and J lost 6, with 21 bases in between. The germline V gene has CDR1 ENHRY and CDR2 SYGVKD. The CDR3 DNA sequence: TGTGCCATCAGCCACAACAACTGCCGTGGCGAGGCCAACGTCCTGACTTTC. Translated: CAISHNNCRGEANVLTF.

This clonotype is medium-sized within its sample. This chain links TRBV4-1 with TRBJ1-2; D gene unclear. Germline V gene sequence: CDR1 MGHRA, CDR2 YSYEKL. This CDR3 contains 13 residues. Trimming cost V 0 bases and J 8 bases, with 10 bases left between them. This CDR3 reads CASSQDIERGYTF. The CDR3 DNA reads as TGCGCCAGCAGCCAAGACATAGAGCGGGGCTACACCTTC.

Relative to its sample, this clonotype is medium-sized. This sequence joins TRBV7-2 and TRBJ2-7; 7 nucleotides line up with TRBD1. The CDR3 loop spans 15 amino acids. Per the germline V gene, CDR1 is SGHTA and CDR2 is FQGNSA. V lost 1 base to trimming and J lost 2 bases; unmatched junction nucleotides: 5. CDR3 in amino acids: CASSLVAGGPYEQYF. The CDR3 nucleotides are TGTGCCAGCAGCTTAGTTGCAGGGGGTCCCTACGAGCAGTACTTC. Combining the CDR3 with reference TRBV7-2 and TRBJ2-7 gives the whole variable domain GAGVSQSPSNKVTEKGKDVELRCDPISGHTALYWYRQSLGQGLEFLIYFQGNSAPDKSGLPSDRFSAERTGGSVSTLTIQRTQQEDSAVYLCASSLVAGGPYEQYFGPGTRLTVT.

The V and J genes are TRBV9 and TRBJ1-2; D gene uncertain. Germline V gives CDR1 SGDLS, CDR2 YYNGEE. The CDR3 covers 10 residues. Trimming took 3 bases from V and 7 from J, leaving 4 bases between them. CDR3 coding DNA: TGTGCCAGCAGCGGACGTGGCTACACCTTC. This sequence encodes CASSGRGYTF. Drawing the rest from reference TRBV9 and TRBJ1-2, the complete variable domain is DSGVTQTPKHLITATGQRVTLRCSPRSGDLSVYWYQQSLDQGLQFLIQYYNGEERAKGNILERFSAQQFPDLHSELNLSSLELGDSALYFCASSGRGYTFGSGTRLTVV.

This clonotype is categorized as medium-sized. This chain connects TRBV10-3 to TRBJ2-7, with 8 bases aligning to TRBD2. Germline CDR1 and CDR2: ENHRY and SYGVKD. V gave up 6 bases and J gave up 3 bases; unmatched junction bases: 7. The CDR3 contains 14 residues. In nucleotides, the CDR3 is TGTGCCATCAGCTTTAGCGGGGTCGGCTACGAGCAGTACTTC. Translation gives CAISFSGVGYEQYF.

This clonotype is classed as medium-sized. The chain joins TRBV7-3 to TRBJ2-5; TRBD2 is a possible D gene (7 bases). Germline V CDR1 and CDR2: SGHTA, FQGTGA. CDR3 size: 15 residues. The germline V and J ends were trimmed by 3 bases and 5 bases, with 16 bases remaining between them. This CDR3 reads CASSFLGGPGETQYF. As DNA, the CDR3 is TGTGCCAGCAGCTTTCTCGGGGGGCCAGGGGAGACCCAGTACTTC.

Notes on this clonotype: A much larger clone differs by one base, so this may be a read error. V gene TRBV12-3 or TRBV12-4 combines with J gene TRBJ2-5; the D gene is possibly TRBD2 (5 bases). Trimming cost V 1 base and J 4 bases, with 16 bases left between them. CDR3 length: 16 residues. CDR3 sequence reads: CASSLEAVPWGETQYF. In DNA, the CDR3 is TGTGCCAGCAGTTTAGAAGCGGTCCCCTGGGGAGAGACCCAGTACTTC.

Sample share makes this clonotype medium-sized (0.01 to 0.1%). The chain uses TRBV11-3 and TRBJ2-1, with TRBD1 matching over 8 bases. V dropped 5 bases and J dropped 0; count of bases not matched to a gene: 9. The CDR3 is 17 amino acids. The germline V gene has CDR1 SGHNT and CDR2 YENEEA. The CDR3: CASSPSDRASSYNEQFF. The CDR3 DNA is TGTGCCAGCAGCCCCTCGGACAGGGCGAGCTCCTACAATGAGCAGTTCTTC.

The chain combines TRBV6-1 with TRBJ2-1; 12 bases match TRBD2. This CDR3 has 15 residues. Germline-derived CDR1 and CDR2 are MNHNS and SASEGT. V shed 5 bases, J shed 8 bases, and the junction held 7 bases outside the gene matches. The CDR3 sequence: CASSLAGGPWDEQFF. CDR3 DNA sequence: TGTGCCAGCAGTCTAGCGGGGGGGCCGTGGGATGAGCAGTTCTTC.

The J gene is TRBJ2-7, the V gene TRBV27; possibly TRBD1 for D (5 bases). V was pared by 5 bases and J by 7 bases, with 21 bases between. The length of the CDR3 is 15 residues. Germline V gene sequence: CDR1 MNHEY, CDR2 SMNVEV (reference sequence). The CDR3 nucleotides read TGTGCCAGCAGTCCCCGACAGACGGCACTCGGGGAGCAGTACTTC. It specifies CASSPRQTALGEQYF.

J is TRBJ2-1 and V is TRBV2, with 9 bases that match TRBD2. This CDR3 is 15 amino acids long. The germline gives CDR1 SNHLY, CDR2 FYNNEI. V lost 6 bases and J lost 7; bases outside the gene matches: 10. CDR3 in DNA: TGTGCCAGCAGGAGGGGACTAGCAAAGAGGAATGAGCAGTTCTTC. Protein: CASRRGLAKRNEQFF.